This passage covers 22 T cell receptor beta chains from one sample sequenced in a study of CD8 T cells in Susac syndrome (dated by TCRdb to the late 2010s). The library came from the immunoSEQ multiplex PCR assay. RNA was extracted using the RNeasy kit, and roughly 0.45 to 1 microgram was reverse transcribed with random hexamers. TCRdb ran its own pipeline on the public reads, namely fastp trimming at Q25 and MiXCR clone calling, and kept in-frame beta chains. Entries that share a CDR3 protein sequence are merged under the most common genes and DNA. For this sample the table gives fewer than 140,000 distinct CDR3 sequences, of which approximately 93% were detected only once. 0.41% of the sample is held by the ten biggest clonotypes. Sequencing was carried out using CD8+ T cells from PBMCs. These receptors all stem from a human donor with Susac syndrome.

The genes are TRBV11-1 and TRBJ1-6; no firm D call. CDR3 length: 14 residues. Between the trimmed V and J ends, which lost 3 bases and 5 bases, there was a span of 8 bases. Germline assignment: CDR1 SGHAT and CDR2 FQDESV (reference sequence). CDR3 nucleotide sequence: TGTGCCAGCAGCTTTCGGGGAAATAATTCACCCCTCCACTTT. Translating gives CASSFRGNNSPLHF.

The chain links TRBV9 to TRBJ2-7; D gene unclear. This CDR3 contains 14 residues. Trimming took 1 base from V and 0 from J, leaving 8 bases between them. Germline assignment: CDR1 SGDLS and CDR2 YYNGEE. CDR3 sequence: CASSVTPDSYEQYF. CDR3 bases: TGTGCCAGCAGCGTAACGCCTGACTCCTACGAGCAGTACTTC.

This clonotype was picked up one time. CDR3 nucleotide sequence: TGTGCCAGCAGTTACCGGGACTGGAACACCGGGGAGCTGTTTTTT. Translating gives CASSYRDWNTGELFF. The chain has TRBV6-6 and TRBJ2-2; the D gene is possibly TRBD2 (6 bases). Germline-derived CDR1 and CDR2 are MNHNY and SVGAGI (reference sequence). There are 15 residues in the CDR3. Trimming removed 2 bases from V and 1 base from J, with 8 bases in between.

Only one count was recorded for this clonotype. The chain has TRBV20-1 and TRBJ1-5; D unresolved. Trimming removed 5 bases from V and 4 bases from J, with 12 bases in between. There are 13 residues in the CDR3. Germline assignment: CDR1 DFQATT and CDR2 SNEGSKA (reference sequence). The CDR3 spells CSAEDYSNQPQHF. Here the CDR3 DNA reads TGCAGTGCTGAGGATTATTCAAATCAGCCCCAGCATTTT.

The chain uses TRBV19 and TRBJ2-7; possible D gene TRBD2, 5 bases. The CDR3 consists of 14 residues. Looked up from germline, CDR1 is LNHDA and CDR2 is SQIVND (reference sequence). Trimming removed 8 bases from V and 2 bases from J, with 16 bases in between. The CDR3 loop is CASSPGSLTYEQYF. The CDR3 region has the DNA TGTGCCAGTTCCCCGGGGTCCCTAACCTACGAGCAGTACTTC.

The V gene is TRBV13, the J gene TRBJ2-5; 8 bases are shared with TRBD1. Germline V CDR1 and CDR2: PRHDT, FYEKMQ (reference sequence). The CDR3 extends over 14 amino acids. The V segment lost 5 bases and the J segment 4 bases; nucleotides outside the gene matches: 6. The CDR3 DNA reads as TGTGCCAGCAGCCCCTCGACAGGGGCAGAGACCCAGTACTTC. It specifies CASSPSTGAETQYF.

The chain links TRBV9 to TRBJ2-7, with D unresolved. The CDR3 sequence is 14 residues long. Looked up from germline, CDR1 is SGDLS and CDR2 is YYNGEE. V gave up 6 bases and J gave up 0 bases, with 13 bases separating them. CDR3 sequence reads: CASTPELSSYEQYF. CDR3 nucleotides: TGTGCCAGCACCCCCGAGCTTAGCTCCTACGAGCAGTACTTC.

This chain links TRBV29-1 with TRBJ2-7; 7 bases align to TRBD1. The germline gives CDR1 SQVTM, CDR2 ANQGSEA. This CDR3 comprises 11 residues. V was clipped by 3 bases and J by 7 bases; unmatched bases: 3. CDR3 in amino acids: CSVDEGAEQYF. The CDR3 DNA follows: TGCAGCGTTGATGAGGGGGCAGAGCAGTACTTC.

CDR3 nucleotide sequence: TGTGCCAGCAGTCCGACAGGGGGCGGCTATGGCTACACCTTC. Residues: CASSPTGGGYGYTF. This chain links TRBV27 with TRBJ1-2, with 10 bases that match TRBD1. The CDR3 is 14 amino acids. CDR1 is MNHEY, CDR2 SMNVEV, per germline (reference sequence). J was trimmed by 4 bases and V by 5 bases; bases with no gene match: 4.

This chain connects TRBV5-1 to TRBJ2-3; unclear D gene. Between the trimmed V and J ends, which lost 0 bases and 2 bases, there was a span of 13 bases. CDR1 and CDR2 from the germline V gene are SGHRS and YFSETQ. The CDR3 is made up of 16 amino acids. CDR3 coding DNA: TGCGCCAGCAGCTTGGAGGCTTACCCCTTCACAGATACGCAGTATTTT. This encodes CASSLEAYPFTDTQYF.

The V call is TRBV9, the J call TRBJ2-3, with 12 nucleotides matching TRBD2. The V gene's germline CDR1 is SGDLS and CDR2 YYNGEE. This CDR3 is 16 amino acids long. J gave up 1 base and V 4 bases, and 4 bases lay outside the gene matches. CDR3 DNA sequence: TGTGCCAGCAGCTCCCGGACTAGCGGGGGCACAGATACGCAGTATTTT. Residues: CASSSRTSGGTDTQYF. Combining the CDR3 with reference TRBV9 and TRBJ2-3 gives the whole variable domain DSGVTQTPKHLITATGQRVTLRCSPRSGDLSVYWYQQSLDQGLQFLIQYYNGEERAKGNILERFSAQQFPDLHSELNLSSLELGDSALYFCASSSRTSGGTDTQYFGPGTRLTVL.

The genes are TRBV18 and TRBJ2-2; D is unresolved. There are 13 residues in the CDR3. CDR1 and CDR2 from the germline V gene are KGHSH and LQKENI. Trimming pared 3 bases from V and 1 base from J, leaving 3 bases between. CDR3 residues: CASSPENTGELFF. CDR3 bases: TGTGCCAGCTCACCGGAGAACACCGGGGAGCTGTTTTTT.

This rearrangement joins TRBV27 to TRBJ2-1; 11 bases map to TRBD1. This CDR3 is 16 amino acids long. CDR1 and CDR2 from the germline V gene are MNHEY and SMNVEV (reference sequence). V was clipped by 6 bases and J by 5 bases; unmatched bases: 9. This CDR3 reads CASRPYPGQGDNEQFF. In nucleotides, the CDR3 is TGTGCCAGCAGACCCTACCCGGGACAGGGGGACAATGAGCAGTTCTTC.

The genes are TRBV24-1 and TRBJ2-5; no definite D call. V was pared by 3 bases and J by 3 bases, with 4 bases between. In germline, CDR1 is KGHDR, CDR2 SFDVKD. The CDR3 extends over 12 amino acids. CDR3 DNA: TGTGCCACCAGTGATCCCGAAGAGACCCAGTACTTC. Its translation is CATSDPEETQYF.

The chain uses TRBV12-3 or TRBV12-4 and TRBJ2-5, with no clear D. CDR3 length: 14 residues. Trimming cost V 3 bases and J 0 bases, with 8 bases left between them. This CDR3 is CASSFGSDQETQYF. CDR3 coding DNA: TGTGCCAGCAGTTTTGGGTCCGACCAAGAGACCCAGTACTTC.

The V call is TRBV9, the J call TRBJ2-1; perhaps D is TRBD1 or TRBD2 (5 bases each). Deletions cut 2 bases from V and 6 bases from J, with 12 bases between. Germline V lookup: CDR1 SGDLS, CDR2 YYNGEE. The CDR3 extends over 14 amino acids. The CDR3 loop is CASSVQVGVNEQFF. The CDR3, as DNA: TGTGCCAGCAGCGTTCAGGTGGGGGTCAATGAGCAGTTCTTC.

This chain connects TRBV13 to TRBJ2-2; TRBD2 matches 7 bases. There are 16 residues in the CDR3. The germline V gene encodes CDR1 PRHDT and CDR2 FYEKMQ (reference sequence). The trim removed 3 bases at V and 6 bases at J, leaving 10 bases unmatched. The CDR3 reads CASSFYASGDAGELFF. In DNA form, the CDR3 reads TGTGCCAGCAGCTTTTATGCCAGCGGGGACGCCGGGGAGCTGTTTTTT.

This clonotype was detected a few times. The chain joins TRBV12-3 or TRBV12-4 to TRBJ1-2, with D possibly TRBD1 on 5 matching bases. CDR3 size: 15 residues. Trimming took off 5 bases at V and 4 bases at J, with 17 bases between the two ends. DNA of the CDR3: TGTGCCAGCAGTCTCGGCAGGGCGACATCCTATGGCTACACCTTC. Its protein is CASSLGRATSYGYTF.

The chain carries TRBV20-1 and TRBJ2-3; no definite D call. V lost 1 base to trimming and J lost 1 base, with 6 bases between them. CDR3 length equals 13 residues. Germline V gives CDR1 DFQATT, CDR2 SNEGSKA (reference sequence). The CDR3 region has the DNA TGCAGTGCTAGAGTTAGGGGCACAGATACGCAGTATTTT. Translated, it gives CSARVRGTDTQYF.

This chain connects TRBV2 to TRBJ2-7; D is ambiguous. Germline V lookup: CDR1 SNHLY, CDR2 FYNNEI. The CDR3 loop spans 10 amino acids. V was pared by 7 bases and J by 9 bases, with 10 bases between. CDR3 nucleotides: TGTGCCAGCAACTTACTACGGCAGTACTTC. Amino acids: CASNLLRQYF. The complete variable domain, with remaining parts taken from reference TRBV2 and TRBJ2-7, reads EPEVTQTPSHQVTQMGQEVILRCVPISNHLYFYWYRQILGQKVEFLVSFYNNEISEKSEIFDDQFSVERPDGSNFTLKIRSTKLEDSAMYFCASNLLRQYFGPGTRLTVT.

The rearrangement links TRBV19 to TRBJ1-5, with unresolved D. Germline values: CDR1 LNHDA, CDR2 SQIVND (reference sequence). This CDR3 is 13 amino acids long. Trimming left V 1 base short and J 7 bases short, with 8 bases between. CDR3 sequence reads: CASSIALGQPQHF. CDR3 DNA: TGTGCCAGTAGTATAGCACTTGGCCAGCCCCAGCATTTT.

The CDR3 loop is CSAKHGTGNQPQHF. The DNA of the CDR3 is TGCAGTGCTAAGCACGGGACAGGGAATCAGCCCCAGCATTTT. The rearrangement uses TRBV20-1 and TRBJ1-5; 9 positions agree with TRBD1. Trimming removed 4 bases from V and 4 bases from J; junction bases left unmatched: 5. Germline assignment: CDR1 DFQATT and CDR2 SNEGSKA (reference sequence). The CDR3 has 14 amino acids.